This T cell receptor beta chain was sequenced in a study of cytomegalovirus exposure and HLA in healthy donors. Study-level background: Counted in an early data release were 85 million or so unique TCRs from HLA-typed donors.

J gave up 5 bases and V 5 bases, and 12 bases lay outside the gene matches. This CDR3 contains 16 residues. The germline gives CDR1 PRHDT, CDR2 FYEKMQ (reference sequence). The PCR was carried out with 60 Vbeta primers and 13 Jbeta primers. Clones were sequenced by immunoSEQ multiplex PCR, and TCRdb holds only the in-frame ones, with some missing. The table lists 150,000 to 200,000 clones, more than 60% of them singletons, with about 2.5% in the top ten. The specimen sequenced was PBMCs. This receptor was taken from a human donor in good health. The genes are TRBV13 and TRBJ2-7, with 10 bases that match TRBD1. Here the CDR3 reads CASSPRPPGQGNEQYF. As DNA, the CDR3 is TGTGCCAGCAGCCCGCGCCCTCCGGGACAGGGGAACGAGCAGTACTTC.